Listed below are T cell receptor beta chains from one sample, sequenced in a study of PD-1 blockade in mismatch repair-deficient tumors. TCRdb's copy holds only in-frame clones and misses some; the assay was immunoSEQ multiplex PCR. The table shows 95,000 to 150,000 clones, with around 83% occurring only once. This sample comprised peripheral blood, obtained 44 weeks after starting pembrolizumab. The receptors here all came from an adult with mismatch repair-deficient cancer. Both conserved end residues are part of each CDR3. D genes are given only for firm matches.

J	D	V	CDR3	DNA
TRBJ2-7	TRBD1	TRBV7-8	CASNPRDSEQYF	TGTGCCAGCAACCCCCGGGACAGCGAGCAGTACTTC
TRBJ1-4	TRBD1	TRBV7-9	CASSLGQGVHEKLFF	TGTGCCAGCAGCCTGGGACAGGGAGTACATGAAAAACTGTTTTTT
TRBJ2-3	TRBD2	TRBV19	CASSSGRQLTDTQYF	TGTGCCAGTAGTAGCGGGAGGCAACTCACAGATACGCAGTATTTT
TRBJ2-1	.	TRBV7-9	CASSLAKMGATINEQFF	TGTGCCAGCAGCTTAGCTAAAATGGGGGCGACAATAAATGAGCAGTTCTTC
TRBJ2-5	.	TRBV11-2	CASSRFGRETQYF	TGTGCCAGCAGTCGGTTTGGGCGAGAGACCCAGTACTTC
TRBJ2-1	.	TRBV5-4	CASSLTPYNEQFF	TGTGCCAGCAGCCTGACACCTTACAATGAGCAGTTCTTC
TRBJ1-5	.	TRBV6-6	CASSSNGNQPQHF	TGTGCCAGCAGCTCTAACGGCAATCAGCCCCAGCATTTT
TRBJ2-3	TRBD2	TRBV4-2	CASSQGTRLAGVSTDTQYF	TGTGCCAGCAGCCAAGGAACAAGACTAGCGGGAGTCAGCACAGATACGCAGTATTTT
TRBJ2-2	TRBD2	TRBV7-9	CASSHATGSGGGNTGELFF	TGTGCCAGCAGCCACGCGACCGGTTCGGGAGGAGGTAACACCGGGGAGCTGTTTTTT
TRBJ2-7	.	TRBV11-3	CASSSRDSYEQYF	TGTGCCAGCAGCTCTCGGGACTCCTACGAGCAGTACTTC
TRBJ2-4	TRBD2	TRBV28	CASSSGGGLVVKNIQYF	TGTGCCAGCAGTTCGGGGGGGGGTCTAGTAGTCAAAAACATTCAGTACTTC
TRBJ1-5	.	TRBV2	CASSKTGAANQPQHF	TGTGCCAGCAGCAAAACCGGGGCGGCCAATCAGCCCCAGCATTTT
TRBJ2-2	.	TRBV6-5	CASSYLSGELFF	TGTGCCAGCAGTTACTTGTCTGGGGAGCTGTTTTTT
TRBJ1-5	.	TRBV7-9	CASSSPNQPQHF	TGTGCCAGCAGCTCACCCAATCAGCCCCAGCATTTT
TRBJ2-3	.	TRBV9	CASSVSARSTDTQYF	TGTGCCAGCAGCGTTTCAGCGAGAAGCACAGATACGCAGTATTTT
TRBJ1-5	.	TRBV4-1	CASSQFREGGNQPQHF	TGCGCCAGCAGCCAATTTCGGGAAGGGGGCAATCAGCCCCAGCATTTT
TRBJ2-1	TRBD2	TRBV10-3	CAISESKSGSTGGEQFF	TGTGCCATCAGTGAGTCCAAGAGCGGGAGCACCGGGGGTGAGCAGTTCTTC